The present TCR beta chain was sequenced within a study of T cell clonality in common variable immunodeficiency. The study, taken as a whole, reports: Common variable immunodeficiency TCR beta sequences reportedly had fewer deletions and N-nucleotide insertions.

Germline V gene lookup returns CDR1 MNHEY and CDR2 SVGEGT. V lost 6 bases and J lost 4, with 19 bases in between. There are 16 residues in the CDR3. Note on this clone: Its antigen is unidentified. The observed sequence ends 3 residues before the CDR3 terminus, with the missing tail filled in from the germline J gene.

Profiled with immunoSEQ multiplex PCR; TCRdb holds only in-frame clones, not every one. The specimen has tens of thousands of clones, none found just once. Sequenced input: peripheral blood mononuclear cells. J is TRBJ1-5 and V is TRBV6-2 or TRBV6-3; the D is unclear. This clonotype originated in a human donor with common variable immunodeficiency. The chain's CDR3 is CASSRSGRYLNQPQHF. The CDR3 DNA, read in part, is TGTGCCAGCAGCCGATCGGGTCGTTATTTAAATCAGCCC.